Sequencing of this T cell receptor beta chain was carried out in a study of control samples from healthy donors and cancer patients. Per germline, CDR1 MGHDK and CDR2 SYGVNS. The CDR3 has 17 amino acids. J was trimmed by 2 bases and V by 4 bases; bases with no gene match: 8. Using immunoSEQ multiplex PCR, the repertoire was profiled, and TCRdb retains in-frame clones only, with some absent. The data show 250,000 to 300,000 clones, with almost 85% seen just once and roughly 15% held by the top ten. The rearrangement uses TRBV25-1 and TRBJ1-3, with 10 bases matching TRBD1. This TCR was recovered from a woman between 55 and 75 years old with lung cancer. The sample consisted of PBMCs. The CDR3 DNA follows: TGTGCCAGCAGTGGGGGGACAGGGGCATTGGCTGGAAACACCATATATTTT. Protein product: CASSGGTGALAGNTIYF.